This T cell receptor (beta chain) was found in a study of molecular identifiers for immune sequencing clone quantification. CD8+CD4-CCR7+CD45RA+ sorting gave the naive CD8 T cells. Previously reported methods and listed TCR primers produced the bulk TCR libraries. TCRdb used MiXCR to reprocess the PCR reads, holding one entry per CDR3 protein. Among about half a million distinct CDR3 sequences, about 22% were seen once, and the ten largest hold about 0.8%. This clonotype was observed a handful of times. Its specificity is not known. This CDR3 has 16 amino acids. V gave up 0 bases and J gave up 0 bases, with 12 bases separating them. CDR1 and CDR2 from the germline V gene are DFQATT and SNEGSKA (reference sequence). Broader study findings: Underestimated sizes of highly expanded clones could result from identical TCR molecules that share a barcode.

V is TRBV20-1 and J is TRBJ1-5; a possible D gene is TRBD1 (6 bases). This receptor was identified in a human donor in good health. Some libraries in this study had Jurkat cell RNA spiked in. The sequenced sample was naive CD8+ T cells from blood, with Jurkat cell RNA spiked in. The subset is: FACS-sorted CD8+CD4-CCR7+CD45RA+ naive T cells. DNA for the CDR3: TGCAGTGCTAGAGATAGGAGGGGGGTTAGCAATCAGCCCCAGCATTTT. Its translation is CSARDRRGVSNQPQHF.